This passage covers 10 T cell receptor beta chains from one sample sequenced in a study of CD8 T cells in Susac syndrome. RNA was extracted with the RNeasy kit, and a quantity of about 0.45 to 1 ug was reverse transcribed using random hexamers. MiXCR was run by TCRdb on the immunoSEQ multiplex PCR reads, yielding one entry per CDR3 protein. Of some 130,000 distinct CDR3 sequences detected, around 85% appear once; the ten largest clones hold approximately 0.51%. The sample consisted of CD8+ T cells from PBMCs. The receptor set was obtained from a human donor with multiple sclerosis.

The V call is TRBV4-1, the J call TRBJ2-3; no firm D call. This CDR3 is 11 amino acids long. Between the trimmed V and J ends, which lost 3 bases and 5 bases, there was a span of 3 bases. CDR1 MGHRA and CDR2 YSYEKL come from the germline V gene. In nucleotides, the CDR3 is TGCGCCAGCAGCCAGATAGATACGCAGTATTTT. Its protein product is CASSQIDTQYF.

The CDR3 protein is CASSSTGLSYTGELFF. Here the CDR3 DNA reads TGCGCCAGCAGCTCAACAGGTCTCTCGTACACCGGGGAGCTGTTTTTT. J is TRBJ2-2 and V is TRBV5-1; TRBD1 is a possible D gene (5 bases). V was trimmed by 3 bases and J by 3 bases, leaving 15 bases between them. The CDR3 covers 16 residues. The V gene's germline CDR1 is SGHRS and CDR2 YFSETQ.

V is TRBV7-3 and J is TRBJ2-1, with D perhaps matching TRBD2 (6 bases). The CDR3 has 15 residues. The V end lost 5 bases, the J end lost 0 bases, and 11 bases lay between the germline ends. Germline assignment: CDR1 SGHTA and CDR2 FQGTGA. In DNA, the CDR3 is TGTGCCAGCAGCCACGTCGGGAGCTCCTACAATGAGCAGTTCTTC. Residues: CASSHVGSSYNEQFF.

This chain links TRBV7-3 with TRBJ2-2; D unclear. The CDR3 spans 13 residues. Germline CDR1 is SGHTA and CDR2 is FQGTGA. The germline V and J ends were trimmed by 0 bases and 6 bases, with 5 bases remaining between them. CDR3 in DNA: TGTGCCAGCAGCTTAACCCTCTCCGGGGAGCTGTTTTTT. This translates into CASSLTLSGELFF.

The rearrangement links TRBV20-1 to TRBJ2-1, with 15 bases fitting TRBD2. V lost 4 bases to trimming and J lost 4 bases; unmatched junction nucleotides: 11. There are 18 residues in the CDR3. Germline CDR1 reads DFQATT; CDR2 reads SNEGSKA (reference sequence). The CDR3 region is CSAIAPGLAGGLYNEQFF. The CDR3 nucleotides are TGCAGTGCTATTGCGCCGGGACTAGCGGGAGGATTATACAATGAGCAGTTCTTC.

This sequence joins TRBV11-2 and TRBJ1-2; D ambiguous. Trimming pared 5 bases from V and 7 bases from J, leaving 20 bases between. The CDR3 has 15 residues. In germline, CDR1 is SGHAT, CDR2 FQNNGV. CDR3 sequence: CASSLEGSPRFGYTF. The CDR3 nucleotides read TGTGCCAGCAGCCTGGAGGGTAGTCCCCGGTTTGGCTACACCTTC. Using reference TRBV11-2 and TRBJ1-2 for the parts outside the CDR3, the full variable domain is EAGVAQSPRYKIIEKRQSVAFWCNPISGHATLYWYQQILGQGPKLLIQFQNNGVVDDSQLPKDRFSAERLKGVDSTLKIQPAKLEDSAVYLCASSLEGSPRFGYTFGSGTRLTVV.

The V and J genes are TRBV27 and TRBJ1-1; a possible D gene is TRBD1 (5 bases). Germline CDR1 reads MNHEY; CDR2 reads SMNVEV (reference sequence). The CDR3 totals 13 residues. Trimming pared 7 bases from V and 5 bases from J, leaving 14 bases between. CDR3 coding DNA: TGTGCCAGCAAGATAACGAGGGGTACTGAAGCTTTCTTT. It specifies CASKITRGTEAFF.

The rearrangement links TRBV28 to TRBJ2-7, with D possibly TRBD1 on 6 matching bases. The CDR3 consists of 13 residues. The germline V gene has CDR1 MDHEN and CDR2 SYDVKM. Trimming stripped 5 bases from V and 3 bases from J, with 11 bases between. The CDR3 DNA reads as TGTGCCAGCAGTCACACACAGGGCTACGAGCAGTACTTC. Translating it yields CASSHTQGYEQYF.

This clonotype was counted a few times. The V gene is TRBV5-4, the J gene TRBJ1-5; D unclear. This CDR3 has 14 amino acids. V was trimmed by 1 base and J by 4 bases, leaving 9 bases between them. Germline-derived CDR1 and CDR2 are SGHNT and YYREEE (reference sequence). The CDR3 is CASSLLEWNQPQHF. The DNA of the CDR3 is TGTGCCAGCAGCTTGTTGGAATGGAATCAGCCCCAGCATTTT.

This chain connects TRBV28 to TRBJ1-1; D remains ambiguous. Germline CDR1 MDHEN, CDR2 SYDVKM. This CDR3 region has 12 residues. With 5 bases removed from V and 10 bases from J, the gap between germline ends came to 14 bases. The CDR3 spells CASSLLRPGAFF. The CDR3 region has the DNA TGTGCCAGCAGTCTACTGAGGCCAGGAGCTTTCTTT.